The clone carrying this T cell receptor (beta chain) was observed a handful of times. Antigen unknown. TCRdb itself ran the reads through MiXCR, one entry per CDR3 protein. The data hold approximately 72,000 distinct CDR3 sequences, with 55% to 80% observed a single time. The data are from a study of type 1 regulatory T cells. On the study more broadly: This in vitro CD4 product, T-allo10, is enriched for Tr1 cells and alloantigen-specific.

V trimming: 4 bases; J trimming: 3 bases; junction bases outside the gene matches: 6. This CDR3 has 17 amino acids. The germline CDR1 and CDR2 sequences are SGHDT and YYEEEE. The chain has TRBV5-6 and TRBJ2-1; 14 bases line up with TRBD2. The material sequenced was cultured T cells, either the whole culture or a sorted T cell fraction (not recorded which). The subset denotes: Tr1-enriched cell product generated in vitro against host alloantigens. This TCR was recovered from a human donor in good health. CDR3 loop: CASSMGLAGEFYNEQFF. The CDR3 DNA reads TGTGCCAGCAGCATGGGACTAGCGGGAGAATTCTACAATGAGCAGTTCTTC. Variable domain in full (rest from reference TRBV5-6 and TRBJ2-1): DAGVTQSPTHLIKTRGQQVTLRCSPKSGHDTVSWYQQALGQGPQFIFQYYEEEERQRGNFPDRFSGHQFPNYSSELNVNALLLGDSALYLCASSMGLAGEFYNEQFFGPGTRLTVL.